The 17 T cell receptor beta chains given below trace back to one sample, sequenced in a study of tumor-infiltrating lymphocytes in localized non-small cell lung cancer. Measured with immunoSEQ multiplex PCR; TCRdb has only the in-frame clones, and not every one. This sample has thousands of clones, with 70% to 75% found just once. Sequenced material: lung tumor tissue. The receptors shown here come from a human donor with non-small cell lung cancer.

This clone is labeled medium-sized (0.01 to 0.1%). This chain connects TRBV28 to TRBJ1-4; 8 nucleotides line up with TRBD1. CDR1 and CDR2 (germline): MDHEN, SYDVKM. The CDR3 is 13 amino acids. V lost 6 bases to trimming and J lost 8 bases; unmatched junction nucleotides: 5. The CDR3 coding sequence is TGTGCCAGCAGAAGACAGGGGTGGGAAAAACTGTTTTTT. Protein product: CASRRQGWEKLFF.

By share, this clone counts as medium-sized (0.01 to 0.1%). This chain links TRBV7-6 with TRBJ2-2; no reliable D call. Germline-derived CDR1 and CDR2 are SGHVS and FNYEAQ. V was clipped by 1 base and J by 5 bases, with 2 bases between them. This CDR3 comprises 12 residues. The CDR3 region has the DNA TGTGCCAGCAGCTTAGTAACCGGGGAGCTGTTTTTT. Its protein product is CASSLVTGELFF.

This clone has only one observation. The V and J genes are TRBV5-8 and TRBJ1-4, with D tentatively TRBD1 (6 bases). The V gene's germline CDR1 is SGHTS and CDR2 YDEGEE. With 4 bases removed from V and 4 bases from J, the gap between germline ends came to 11 bases. The CDR3 is made up of 14 amino acids. The CDR3 nucleotides read TGTGCCAGCAGCCTGGGGGGCTTTAATGAAAAACTGTTTTTT. The encoded protein is CASSLGGFNEKLFF.

This clone was detected only a few times. The chain recombines TRBV6-5 with TRBJ1-1, with D unresolved. This CDR3 has 12 residues. Germline V lookup: CDR1 MNHEY, CDR2 SVGAGI. The V end was cut by 10 bases, the J end by 4 bases, with 13 bases between. DNA for the CDR3: TGTGCCACCACGGAACGGGGCACTGAAGCTTTCTTT. Translated: CATTERGTEAFF.

The chain uses TRBV5-4 and TRBJ2-3; TRBD2 aligns across 13 bases. The CDR3 spans 16 residues. Looked up from germline, CDR1 is SGHNT and CDR2 is YYREEE (reference sequence). V was clipped by 4 bases and J by 0 bases; unmatched bases: 2. The CDR3 nucleotides are TGTGCCAGCAGCCGGACTAGCGGGGGCAGCACAGATACGCAGTATTTT. It translates to CASSRTSGGSTDTQYF.

The chain is built from TRBV11-2 and TRBJ1-1; D perhaps matches TRBD1 (5 bases). With 2 bases removed from V and 7 bases from J, the gap between germline ends came to 8 bases. The germline V gene encodes CDR1 SGHAT and CDR2 FQNNGV. This CDR3 contains 12 residues. Written as DNA, the CDR3 is TGTGCCAGCAGCTTACTGGGGCTTGAAGCTTTCTTT. Translating it yields CASSLLGLEAFF.

This clone has just a few counts. The V call is TRBV28, the J call TRBJ1-2, with D hard to call. The V gene's germline CDR1 is MDHEN and CDR2 SYDVKM. Trimming stripped 4 bases from V and 8 bases from J, with 11 bases between. The CDR3 loop spans 12 amino acids. CDR3 region: CASSSQQLGYTF. CDR3 sequence (DNA): TGTGCCAGCAGTTCTCAGCAGCTCGGCTACACCTTC.

In this sample, this clone turned up a few times. This chain joins TRBV5-4 and TRBJ1-4, with 11 bases fitting TRBD1. The CDR3 is 14 amino acids. Trimming cost V 4 bases and J 7 bases; bases outside gene matches: 3. Looked up from germline, CDR1 is SGHNT and CDR2 is YYREEE (reference sequence). In DNA, the CDR3 is TGTGCCAGCAGCCTAGGGACAGGGGGTGAAAAACTGTTTTTT. This codes for CASSLGTGGEKLFF.

This rearrangement joins TRBV30 to TRBJ2-3, with D possibly TRBD2 on 5 matching bases. Per the germline V gene, CDR1 is GTSNPN and CDR2 is SVGIG (reference sequence). V lost 6 bases to trimming and J lost 6 bases, with 22 bases between them. CDR3 length: 15 amino acids. Written as DNA, the CDR3 is TGTGCCTGCCTCTTGGGGAGTGGAGGAACCGATACGCAGTATTTT. Translation gives CACLLGSGGTDTQYF.

The V and J genes are TRBV2 and TRBJ1-1, with D possibly matching TRBD1 (6 bases). Trimming removed 6 bases from V and 11 bases from J, with 16 bases in between. The germline CDR1 and CDR2 sequences are SNHLY and FYNNEI. This CDR3 comprises 12 residues. CDR3 loop: CASRDSLEMAFF. Written as DNA, the CDR3 is TGTGCCAGCAGGGACAGCCTGGAGATGGCTTTCTTT.

This chain connects TRBV2 to TRBJ1-4; 8 bases agree with TRBD1. The J segment lost 8 bases and the V segment lost 8 bases, leaving 10 bases of the junction unmatched. The length of the CDR3 is 14 residues. Germline V gene data show CDR1 as SNHLY and CDR2 as FYNNEI. In nucleotides, the CDR3 is TGTGCCAGCCATACCCAGGGGGCGGTCGAAAAACTGTTTTTT. Translating gives CASHTQGAVEKLFF.

The count of this clone is one. V usage is TRBV5-4 and J usage is TRBJ2-3, with 9 bases lining up with TRBD2. The CDR3 is 16 amino acids. From germline, CDR1 is SGHNT and CDR2 YYREEE (reference sequence). Germline trimming cut 0 bases from V and 6 bases from J; bases unmatched to any gene: 8. CDR3 in amino acids: CASSLERRGGQDTQYF. The CDR3 bases are TGTGCCAGCAGCTTGGAGAGGCGGGGGGGCCAGGATACGCAGTATTTT.

This rearrangement joins TRBV7-6 to TRBJ1-5; D is unresolved. CDR3 length equals 13 residues. Germline V gene data show CDR1 as SGHVS and CDR2 as FNYEAQ. The V and J ends lost 8 bases and 0 bases respectively, with 8 bases between them. CDR3 sequence reads: CASGLNSNQPQHF. In nucleotides, the CDR3 is TGTGCCAGCGGGCTTAATAGCAATCAGCCCCAGCATTTT.

The chain carries TRBV5-1 and TRBJ2-2; TRBD2 matches at 9 bases. Looked up from germline, CDR1 is SGHRS and CDR2 is YFSETQ. The CDR3 has 16 residues. V lost 1 base, J lost 1 base, and 2 bases stayed unmatched. The CDR3 nucleotides are TGCGCCAGCAGCTTGTTGACTAGCGGGAACACCGGGGAGCTGTTTTTT. It is translated as CASSLLTSGNTGELFF. The whole variable domain, filled in from reference TRBV5-1 and TRBJ2-2, reads KAGVTQTPRYLIKTRGQQVTLSCSPISGHRSVSWYQQTPGQGLQFLFEYFSETQRNKGNFPGRFSGRQFSNSRSEMNVSTLELGDSALYLCASSLLTSGNTGELFFGEGSRLTVL.

The CDR3 spells CASRPGQAGELFF. The CDR3 region has the DNA TGTGCCAGCCGGCCAGGGCAAGCCGGGGAGCTGTTTTTT. The chain couples TRBV18 to TRBJ2-2; possibly TRBD1 for D (5 bases). The CDR3 loop spans 13 amino acids. Trimming removed 8 bases from V and 6 bases from J, with 13 bases in between. Germline lookup yields CDR1 KGHSH and CDR2 LQKENI.

The J gene is TRBJ2-1, the V gene TRBV7-3; 7 bases line up with TRBD2. CDR3 length equals 14 residues. Germline V CDR1 and CDR2: SGHTA, FQGTGA. V gave up 5 bases and J gave up 5 bases; unmatched junction bases: 6. As DNA, the CDR3 is TGTGCCAGCAGCACTGGGGGACTAAACAATGAGCAGTTCTTC. Protein product: CASSTGGLNNEQFF.

The genes are TRBV11-2 and TRBJ1-6; no clear D. The V gene's germline CDR1 is SGHAT and CDR2 FQNNGV. With 4 bases removed from V and 12 bases from J, the gap between germline ends came to 19 bases. This CDR3 is 15 amino acids long. The CDR3: CASSWQDGSQGPLHF. The CDR3 DNA reads as TGTGCCAGCAGCTGGCAAGACGGATCCCAAGGACCCCTCCACTTT.